This record covers a single TCR beta chain. The antigen is undetermined. Time point noted: cycle 4 day 1 (C4D1), after 5 to 7 weeks of nivolumab. Every patient had relapsed following autologous stem cell transplantation, and cohorts differed in brentuximab vedotin exposure. This entry belongs to a study of PD-1 blockade in classical Hodgkin lymphoma. The CDR3 contains 15 residues. Germline V gives CDR1 SGHAT, CDR2 FQNNGV. The ends lost 3 bases at V and 8 bases at J; junction bases unmatched: 10. Points from the study as a whole: CD4+ TCR diversity rose significantly by C4D1, and CD8+ TCR diversity did not. Individuals initiating nivolumab under 1 year after ASCT were excluded.

TCRdb's table, derived via immunoSEQ multiplex PCR, lists solely in-frame clones and lacks some. The repertoire holds about 25,000 clones, roughly four fifths seen once, with 5% to 7.5% in the top ten. The V gene is TRBV11-2, the J gene TRBJ2-1; 7 bases are a match to TRBD2. This sequence originates from a human donor with classical Hodgkin lymphoma. This material consisted of peripheral blood mononuclear cells (PBMCs), taken before the fourth cycle of nivolumab. Written as DNA, the CDR3 is TGTGCCAGCAGCTTCACTCAGCGGGGAGGGGATGAGCAGTTCTTC. Translation: CASSFTQRGGDEQFF.